These 17 T cell receptor beta chains were all obtained from the same sample, sequenced in a study of early T cells in non-severe SARS-CoV-2 infection. MiXCR was run by TCRdb on the 5' RACE reads, yielding one entry per CDR3 protein. The sample yields about 59,000 distinct CDR3 sequences, under 15% seen once. This specimen consisted of whole blood, obtained at baseline. The receptors were sampled from an adult who was a healthcare worker with PCR-confirmed SARS-CoV-2 infection or an uninfected control (not recorded which).

V gene TRBV27 combines with J gene TRBJ2-5; weak D call: TRBD2 (6 bases). The CDR3 loop spans 13 amino acids. The V gene lost 6 bases and the J gene lost 4 bases, with 12 bases spanning the gap. Germline V gene lookup returns CDR1 MNHEY and CDR2 SMNVEV (reference sequence). The CDR3 spells CASSGPGVETQYF. DNA for the CDR3: TGTGCCAGCAGCGGACCGGGGGTAGAGACCCAGTACTTC.

This clonotype was observed a handful of times. The chain has TRBV7-3 and TRBJ2-2; the D is unclear. The CDR3 consists of 13 residues. Germline CDR1 is SGHTA and CDR2 is FQGTGA. V lost 5 bases and J 0 bases, leaving 4 bases between the germline ends. As DNA, the CDR3 is TGTGCCAGCAGCCCGGCGAACACCGGGGAGCTGTTTTTT. Residues: CASSPANTGELFF. Drawing the rest from reference TRBV7-3 and TRBJ2-2, the complete variable domain is GAGVSQTPSNKVTEKGKYVELRCDPISGHTALYWYRQSLGQGPEFLIYFQGTGAADDSGLPNDRFFAVRPEGSVSTLKIQRTERGDSAVYLCASSPANTGELFFGEGSRLTVL.

This chain links TRBV6-5 with TRBJ1-2; 9 positions agree with TRBD1. This CDR3 has 13 amino acids. CDR1 and CDR2 (germline): MNHEY, SVGAGI. Trimming removed 6 bases from V and 2 bases from J; junction bases left unmatched: 1. CDR3 residues: CASRQGANYGYTF. The CDR3, as DNA: TGTGCCAGCAGACAGGGGGCGAACTATGGCTACACCTTC.

This clonotype was seen only a few times. DNA of the CDR3: TGCGCCAGCAGCTTGAATGCGGGGGGCCAGGAGACCCAGTACTTC. This gives the protein CASSLNAGGQETQYF. The rearrangement joins TRBV5-1 to TRBJ2-5; 8 nucleotides align to TRBD2. J gave up 5 bases and V 1 base, and 7 bases lay outside the gene matches. Germline V gives CDR1 SGHRS, CDR2 YFSETQ. The CDR3 extends over 15 amino acids.

This clonotype was seen more than once but under ten times. The chain couples TRBV19 to TRBJ2-3; unclear D gene. CDR1 is LNHDA and CDR2 is SQIVND in the germline V gene (reference sequence). Trimming cost V 10 bases and J 2 bases, with 7 bases left between them. The CDR3 runs 11 residues. The CDR3 region is CATSITDTQYF. The CDR3 DNA follows: TGTGCCACCAGCATCACAGATACGCAGTATTTT.

This clonotype has more than one count but fewer than ten. The V call is TRBV28, the J call TRBJ2-7; the D is unclear. CDR3 length equals 13 residues. CDR1 is MDHEN and CDR2 is SYDVKM in the germline V gene. Trimming left V 6 bases short and J 1 base short, with 10 bases between. In nucleotides, the CDR3 is TGTGCCAGCAGAATCCCGAGGTCCTACGAGCAGTACTTC. Translation gives CASRIPRSYEQYF.

This clonotype was seen a handful of times. The J gene is TRBJ1-6, the V gene TRBV6-2 or TRBV6-3; D is uncertain. The V end was cut by 7 bases, the J end by 0 bases, with 7 bases between. This CDR3 contains 14 residues. Looked up from germline, CDR1 is MNHEY and CDR2 is SVGEGT. This chain's CDR3 is CASTTGSYNSPLHF. CDR3 coding DNA: TGTGCCAGCACTACGGGCTCCTATAATTCACCCCTCCACTTT.

The table lists this clonotype with a few counts. This chain uses TRBV19 with TRBJ1-6; 9 nucleotides align to TRBD1. In germline, CDR1 is LNHDA, CDR2 SQIVND (reference sequence). This CDR3 contains 15 residues. Trimming removed 5 bases from V and 6 bases from J; junction bases left unmatched: 5. This chain's CDR3 is CASSGPGQGNSPLHF. Written as DNA, the CDR3 is TGTGCCAGTAGTGGTCCGGGACAGGGTAATTCACCCCTCCACTTT. The whole variable domain, filled in from reference TRBV19 and TRBJ1-6, reads DGGITQSPKYLFRKEGQNVTLSCEQNLNHDAMYWYRQDPGQGLRLIYYSQIVNDFQKGDIAEGYSVSREKKESFPLTVTSAQKNPTAFYLCASSGPGQGNSPLHFGNGTRLTVT.

V usage is TRBV6-1 and J usage is TRBJ2-7; weak D call: TRBD1 (5 bases). Per germline, CDR1 MNHNS and CDR2 SASEGT. The CDR3 extends over 14 amino acids. V lost 2 bases and J 4 bases, leaving 12 bases between the germline ends. CDR3 nucleotides: TGTGCCAGCAGTGAATTCGCAGGGAAATACGAGCAGTACTTC. It yields the protein CASSEFAGKYEQYF.

The genes are TRBV7-3 and TRBJ2-7; 13 bases match TRBD2. Germline V lookup: CDR1 SGHTA, CDR2 FQGTGA. The CDR3 totals 15 residues. Trimming cost V 5 bases and J 5 bases; bases outside gene matches: 6. The CDR3 is CASSPGLAGADEQYF. The CDR3 bases are TGTGCCAGCAGCCCAGGACTAGCGGGAGCAGACGAGCAGTACTTC.

This clonotype was counted a few times. The chain links TRBV5-1 to TRBJ1-1; 7 nucleotides line up with TRBD1. Germline CDR1 reads SGHRS; CDR2 reads YFSETQ. The junction had 14 bases not matched to a gene; V was cut back by 7 bases and J by 5 bases. The CDR3 spans 15 residues. CDR3 sequence reads: CASFEEGALPTEAFF. The DNA for the CDR3 is TGCGCCAGCTTCGAGGAGGGGGCCCTCCCAACTGAAGCTTTCTTT.

This chain joins TRBV6-2 or TRBV6-3 and TRBJ2-4; D possibly corresponds to TRBD2 (6 bases). The CDR3 length is 15 residues. Germline CDR1 reads MNHEY; CDR2 reads SVGEGT. V was pared by 3 bases and J by 3 bases, with 12 bases between. This chain's CDR3 is CASSYGGTGKNIQYF. The CDR3 region has the DNA TGTGCCAGCAGTTATGGAGGGACCGGCAAAAACATTCAGTACTTC.

In this sample, this clonotype turned up many times. This chain connects TRBV20-1 to TRBJ2-4; a weak D match, TRBD2 (6 bases). This CDR3 has 15 residues. Germline V gives CDR1 DFQATT, CDR2 SNEGSKA (reference sequence). V was shortened by 2 bases and J by 3 bases, with 14 bases between the two germline ends. CDR3 sequence: CSARSVEGIKNIQYF. DNA of the CDR3: TGCAGTGCTAGATCCGTGGAGGGTATCAAAAACATTCAGTACTTC.

There are a few counts of this clonotype. The DNA of the CDR3 is TGTGCCAGCAGCTCAGGACAGAGCCCCCTCGCCCAGCATTTT. Translating it yields CASSSGQSPLAQHF. This sequence joins TRBV7-9 and TRBJ1-5; tentative D call: TRBD1 (6 bases). Trimming removed 4 bases at V and 11 bases at J, with 18 bases between. CDR1 SEHNR and CDR2 FQNEAQ come from the germline V gene (reference sequence). CDR3 length: 14 residues.

The sample holds a few counts of this clonotype. V gene TRBV7-3 combines with J gene TRBJ2-1; D tentatively fits TRBD1 or TRBD2 (5 bases each). This CDR3 has 15 amino acids. The V gene's germline CDR1 is SGHTA and CDR2 FQGTGA. V dropped 5 bases and J dropped 0 bases, with 11 bases sitting between them. The CDR3 spells CASSRDGSSYNEQFF. In DNA form, the CDR3 reads TGTGCCAGCAGCCGGGACGGAAGCTCCTACAATGAGCAGTTCTTC.

The CDR3 DNA sequence: TGCGCCAGCAGCCAAGGTCCAGTCTACAATGAGCAGTTCTTC. As protein: CASSQGPVYNEQFF. J is TRBJ2-1 and V is TRBV4-1; no firm D call. The CDR3 contains 14 residues. V lost 1 base, J lost 3 bases, and 7 bases lay in between. Per germline, CDR1 MGHRA and CDR2 YSYEKL.

The J gene is TRBJ1-1, the V gene TRBV2; D remains unclear. CDR1 SNHLY and CDR2 FYNNEI come from the germline V gene. V lost 6 bases and J lost 11, with 10 bases in between. The CDR3 is 10 amino acids. This CDR3 reads CASREVRAFF. DNA for the CDR3: TGTGCCAGCAGGGAGGTCCGGGCTTTCTTT.